The 30 T cell receptor beta chains presented below share a single source sample, sequenced in a study of long-term antiretroviral therapy in people with HIV (dated by TCRdb to between 2021 and 2022). The immunoSEQ hsTCRB v3.0 assay was used at survey level resolution for TRB variable region sequencing. TCRdb provides this immuneACCESS table in a form limited to in-frame rearrangements. Some clones are lacking; in checked studies, under half of them reflect an unresolved V gene, and why the rest are absent is not known. Within this sample are about 24,000 clones, with approximately 80% of them counted one time only. Of the sample, around 15% falls within the top ten clones. Sequenced material: unsorted PBMCs, taken around 4.5 years after starting antiretroviral therapy. The receptors here all came from a man younger than 40 with HIV.

The V gene is TRBV25-1, the J gene TRBJ2-7; D is undetermined. The CDR3 has 11 amino acids. V was cut by 7 bases and J by 5 bases, with 9 bases left in between. Germline V gene sequence: CDR1 MGHDK, CDR2 SYGVNS. The chain's CDR3 is CASTTGDEQYF. The CDR3 coding sequence is TGTGCCAGCACCACGGGTGACGAGCAGTACTTC.

The chain joins TRBV5-4 to TRBJ1-1, with 12 bases matching TRBD1. Germline-derived CDR1 and CDR2 are SGHNT and YYREEE (reference sequence). The CDR3 consists of 15 residues. The J segment lost 5 bases and the V segment lost 3 bases, leaving 5 bases of the junction unmatched. CDR3 amino acids: CASSSGDRGRTEAFF. CDR3 sequence (DNA): TGTGCCAGCAGCTCAGGGGACAGGGGGCGAACTGAAGCTTTCTTT.

This clone has only one observation. This chain uses TRBV4-2 with TRBJ2-1; 12 bases agree with TRBD2. The CDR3 totals 15 residues. Germline CDR1 LGHNA, CDR2 YNFKEQ. J was trimmed by 8 bases and V by 0 bases; bases with no gene match: 2. The chain's CDR3 is CASSQELAGGHEQFF. CDR3 sequence (DNA): TGTGCCAGCAGCCAAGAACTAGCGGGAGGACATGAGCAGTTCTTC.

The chain links TRBV6-1 to TRBJ2-7; 9 bases fit TRBD2. CDR3 length: 15 amino acids. V shed 4 bases, J shed 0 bases, and the junction held 4 bases outside the gene matches. The germline gives CDR1 MNHNS, CDR2 SASEGT. CDR3 bases: TGTGCCAGCAGTGGGGTTAGCGGGGGCTCCTACGAGCAGTACTTC. Translation gives CASSGVSGGSYEQYF.

The genes are TRBV18 and TRBJ1-5; TRBD1 matches at 7 bases. V shed 4 bases and J 5 bases; nucleotides not matched to a gene: 5. Per the germline V gene, CDR1 is KGHSH and CDR2 is LQKENI. This CDR3 is 14 amino acids long. For the CDR3, the DNA is TGTGCCAGCTCACGATGGGACAGAGATCAGCCCCAGCATTTT. Translation: CASSRWDRDQPQHF.

The CDR3 bases are TGTGCCAGTAGTCCCGAGAGAGGGGGTGAAGCTTTCTTT. This encodes CASSPERGGEAFF. The rearrangement links TRBV19 to TRBJ1-1, with a weak D call TRBD1 (6 bases). This CDR3 is built from 13 residues. Germline lookup yields CDR1 LNHDA and CDR2 SQIVND (reference sequence). V lost 5 bases and J 7 bases, leaving 14 bases between the germline ends.

This rearrangement joins TRBV19 to TRBJ1-5, with D perhaps matching TRBD1 (5 bases). This CDR3 has 16 residues. Germline CDR1 reads LNHDA; CDR2 reads SQIVND (reference sequence). Trimming pared 1 base from V and 9 bases from J, leaving 19 bases between. In DNA, the CDR3 is TGTGCCAGTAGTATAGGCGGGACGGAGTTCTTTGCGCCCCAGCATTTT. Its translation is CASSIGGTEFFAPQHF.

The J gene is TRBJ2-1, the V gene TRBV11-2, with 11 bases aligning to TRBD2. Germline trimming cut 5 bases from V and 7 bases from J; bases unmatched to any gene: 16. There are 18 residues in the CDR3. Looked up from germline, CDR1 is SGHAT and CDR2 is FQNNGV. CDR3 loop: CASSLGTSGPMGTNEQFF. In DNA, the CDR3 is TGTGCCAGCAGCCTAGGGACTAGCGGCCCCATGGGTACTAATGAGCAGTTCTTC.

V and J are TRBV12-5 and TRBJ2-1; D unclear. The germline V gene encodes CDR1 LGHNT and CDR2 FRNRAP. V dropped 7 bases and J dropped 4 bases, with 5 bases sitting between them. This CDR3 has 11 residues. CDR3 amino acids: CASVGYNEQFF. CDR3 bases: TGTGCTAGTGTAGGTTACAATGAGCAGTTCTTC.

V usage is TRBV30 and J usage is TRBJ1-4; D not certain. Germline V CDR1 and CDR2: GTSNPN, SVGIG (reference sequence). V was shortened by 4 bases and J by 0 bases, with 9 bases between the two germline ends. The CDR3 has 14 residues. The CDR3 DNA is TGTGCCTGGAAGGGAAGCGCAACTAATGAAAAACTGTTTTTT. This translates into CAWKGSATNEKLFF. The full variable domain, its missing parts supplied by reference TRBV30 and TRBJ1-4, is SQTIHQWPATLVQPVGSPLSLECTVEGTSNPNLYWYRQAAGRGLQLLFYSVGIGQISSEVPQNLSASRPQDRQFILSSKKLLLSDSGFYLCAWKGSATNEKLFFGSGTQLSVL.

J is TRBJ2-2 and V is TRBV11-2; D is perhaps TRBD1 (6 bases). Per the germline V gene, CDR1 is SGHAT and CDR2 is FQNNGV. Trimming left V 5 bases short and J 4 bases short, with 17 bases between. The CDR3 consists of 16 residues. CDR3 DNA sequence: TGTGCCAGCAGCCCAACACCAGGGGCGACCACCGGGGAGCTGTTTTTT. This sequence encodes CASSPTPGATTGELFF.

The chain is built from TRBV19 and TRBJ1-3; D is undetermined. Trimming shortened V by 4 bases and J by 0 bases, and 10 bases separated the two germline ends. This CDR3 is built from 15 residues. Germline values: CDR1 LNHDA, CDR2 SQIVND (reference sequence). DNA of the CDR3: TGTGCCAGTAGTAGTGAGCGTAGCTCTGGAAACACCATATATTTT. Its translation is CASSSERSSGNTIYF.

This clone was recorded a few times. The J gene is TRBJ2-1, the V gene TRBV7-9; D is ambiguous. Trimming stripped 0 bases from V and 8 bases from J, with 5 bases between. There are 12 residues in the CDR3. The germline CDR1 and CDR2 sequences are SEHNR and FQNEAQ (reference sequence). CDR3 region: CASSLARDEQFF. Written as DNA, the CDR3 is TGTGCCAGCAGCTTAGCCCGGGATGAGCAGTTCTTC.

This rearrangement joins TRBV30 to TRBJ2-4, with 7 bases matching TRBD1. The CDR3 extends over 15 amino acids. Germline V gene data show CDR1 as GTSNPN and CDR2 as SVGIG (reference sequence). V gave up 5 bases and J gave up 0 bases; unmatched junction bases: 7. The CDR3 DNA reads as TGTGCCTGGGCAAAGGGGGCTCTAGCCAAAAACATTCAGTACTTC. Protein: CAWAKGALAKNIQYF.

The V call is TRBV29-1, the J call TRBJ1-2; a possible D gene is TRBD1 (5 bases). In germline, CDR1 is SQVTM, CDR2 ANQGSEA. Trimming stripped 4 bases from V and 2 bases from J, with 8 bases between. The CDR3 sequence is 12 residues long. CDR3 amino acids: CSVVGGNYGYTF. In DNA form, the CDR3 reads TGCAGCGTTGTGGGGGGGAACTATGGCTACACCTTC.

This sequence joins TRBV13 and TRBJ1-1, with D tentatively TRBD1 (5 bases). V dropped 4 bases and J dropped 4 bases, with 13 bases sitting between them. In germline, CDR1 is PRHDT, CDR2 FYEKMQ (reference sequence). The CDR3 covers 14 residues. The CDR3 DNA sequence: TGTGCCAGCAGCTGGGGGAGGCGGAGCACTGAAGCTTTCTTT. As protein: CASSWGRRSTEAFF.

The J gene is TRBJ2-7, the V gene TRBV19; 8 bases are a match to TRBD2. Looked up from germline, CDR1 is LNHDA and CDR2 is SQIVND (reference sequence). This CDR3 has 17 amino acids. V trimming: 3 bases; J trimming: 0 bases; junction bases outside the gene matches: 10. CDR3 loop: CASSIPSGRGDSYEQYF. CDR3 in DNA: TGTGCCAGTAGTATCCCCTCCGGGAGGGGGGACTCCTACGAGCAGTACTTC.

The V gene is TRBV5-6, the J gene TRBJ2-1; 8 nucleotides agree with TRBD2. Germline assignment: CDR1 SGHDT and CDR2 YYEEEE. This CDR3 is built from 16 residues. Losses at the gene ends were 4 bases for V and 7 bases for J; bases not matched to a gene: 13. In DNA form, the CDR3 reads TGTGCCAGCAGCCTCGCCGGGACTAGAGCACGGAATGAGCAGTTCTTC. Protein sequence: CASSLAGTRARNEQFF.

This CDR3 is CAWSGDRAEAFF. The CDR3 DNA reads TGTGCCTGGAGTGGAGACAGGGCTGAAGCTTTCTTT. This chain links TRBV30 with TRBJ1-1, with TRBD1 matching over 7 bases. CDR1 GTSNPN and CDR2 SVGIG come from the germline V gene (reference sequence). The CDR3 runs to 12 residues. V lost 1 base and J lost 6; bases outside the gene matches: 2.

The V gene is TRBV5-6, the J gene TRBJ2-1, with TRBD1 as a possible D gene (7 bases). Germline V CDR1 and CDR2: SGHDT, YYEEEE. The CDR3 runs 14 residues. V lost 4 bases to trimming and J lost 6 bases, with 14 bases between them. The DNA for the CDR3 is TGTGCCAGCAGCGGGGGGACAGATCGCAATGAGCAGTTCTTC. The encoded protein is CASSGGTDRNEQFF.

Written as DNA, the CDR3 is TGCAGCGTTGTGGACTCGTCCTACGAGCAGTACTTC. As protein: CSVVDSSYEQYF. V and J are TRBV29-1 and TRBJ2-7; D may be TRBD2 (5 bases). V was clipped by 4 bases and J by 1 base, with 8 bases between them. CDR3 length: 12 amino acids. CDR1 is SQVTM, CDR2 ANQGSEA, per germline.

The V gene is TRBV6-4, the J gene TRBJ2-3; D gene ambiguous. V was trimmed by 0 bases and J by 2 bases, leaving 3 bases between them. CDR3 length: 13 residues. Per the germline V gene, CDR1 is MRHNA and CDR2 is SNTAGT. The CDR3 nucleotides are TGTGCCAGCAGTGACTCTGACACAGATACGCAGTATTTT. Translated, it gives CASSDSDTDTQYF.

The chain uses TRBV29-1 and TRBJ2-2; D is possibly TRBD1 or TRBD2 (5 bases each). Trimming left V 4 bases short and J 6 bases short, with 12 bases between. Germline loops: CDR1 SQVTM, CDR2 ANQGSEA. The length of the CDR3 is 13 residues. CDR3 protein: CSVGRMGAGELFF. In DNA form, the CDR3 reads TGCAGCGTTGGGCGGATGGGGGCCGGGGAGCTGTTTTTT.

This clone was detected once. The gene calls are TRBV30 and TRBJ2-7, with D perhaps assigned TRBD1 or TRBD2 (5 bases each). Looked up from germline, CDR1 is GTSNPN and CDR2 is SVGIG (reference sequence). The CDR3 is 11 amino acids. The germline V and J ends were trimmed by 4 bases and 6 bases, with 10 bases remaining between them. CDR3 protein: CAWTPGAEQYF. The CDR3 coding sequence is TGTGCCTGGACCCCCGGGGCCGAGCAGTACTTC.

The chain recombines TRBV7-3 with TRBJ2-7; D gene unclear. This CDR3 has 15 amino acids. The germline gives CDR1 SGHTA, CDR2 FQGTGA. V lost 2 bases to trimming and J lost 2 bases, with 13 bases between them. Here the CDR3 reads CASSLRFPLPYEQYF. CDR3 DNA: TGTGCCAGCAGCTTACGATTCCCCCTGCCCTACGAGCAGTACTTC.

The chain carries TRBV7-2 and TRBJ2-2; 7 positions match TRBD1. Germline V gene data show CDR1 as SGHTA and CDR2 as FQGNSA. V gave up 4 bases and J gave up 3 bases; unmatched junction bases: 5. This CDR3 is built from 15 residues. The CDR3: CASSSSTGYTGELFF. The CDR3 bases are TGTGCCAGCAGCTCCTCGACAGGGTACACCGGGGAGCTGTTTTTT. Based on the CDR3 plus reference TRBV7-2 and TRBJ2-2, the full variable domain is GAGVSQSPSNKVTEKGKDVELRCDPISGHTALYWYRQSLGQGLEFLIYFQGNSAPDKSGLPSDRFSAERTGGSVSTLTIQRTQQEDSAVYLCASSSSTGYTGELFFGEGSRLTVL.

This clone showed up just once. This chain links TRBV7-9 with TRBJ2-3; TRBD1 is a possible D gene (6 bases). The CDR3 has 13 amino acids. V was shortened by 2 bases and J by 5 bases, with 8 bases between the two germline ends. The germline V gene has CDR1 SEHNR and CDR2 FQNEAQ (reference sequence). CDR3 residues: CASSLRTEDTQYF. Written as DNA, the CDR3 is TGTGCCAGCAGCTTACGGACAGAAGATACGCAGTATTTT.

The chain couples TRBV11-2 to TRBJ2-2; either TRBD1 or TRBD2 may supply D (5 bases each). Germline V lookup: CDR1 SGHAT, CDR2 FQNNGV. The CDR3 has 15 residues. V was clipped by 2 bases and J by 3 bases, with 10 bases between them. CDR3 nucleotides: TGTGCCAGCAGCTTACGGGTGGGGGACACCGGGGAGCTGTTTTTT. It encodes CASSLRVGDTGELFF.

J is TRBJ1-4 and V is TRBV5-1, with 7 nucleotides matching TRBD1. Germline V gene lookup returns CDR1 SGHRS and CDR2 YFSETQ. The CDR3 consists of 14 residues. The V segment lost 7 bases and the J segment 2 bases; nucleotides outside the gene matches: 5. In nucleotides, the CDR3 is TGCGCCAGCGGCCCCAGGGGGACTAATGAAAAACTGTTTTTT. It translates to CASGPRGTNEKLFF.

This rearrangement joins TRBV7-3 to TRBJ2-3; 7 positions match TRBD2. Losses at the gene ends were 2 bases for V and 0 bases for J; bases not matched to a gene: 5. Germline assignment: CDR1 SGHTA and CDR2 FQGTGA. The CDR3 runs 16 residues. The CDR3 DNA follows: TGTGCCAGCAGCTTACGGGGGGATAAGAGCACAGATACGCAGTATTTT. Translating gives CASSLRGDKSTDTQYF.